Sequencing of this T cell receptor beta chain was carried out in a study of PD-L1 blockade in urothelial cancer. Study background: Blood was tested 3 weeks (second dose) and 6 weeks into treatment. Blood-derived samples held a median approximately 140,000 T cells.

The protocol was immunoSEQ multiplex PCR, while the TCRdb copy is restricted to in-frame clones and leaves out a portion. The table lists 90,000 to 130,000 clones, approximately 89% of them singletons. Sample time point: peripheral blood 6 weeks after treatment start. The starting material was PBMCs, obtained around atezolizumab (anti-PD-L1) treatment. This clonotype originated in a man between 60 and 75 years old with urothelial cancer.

The CDR3 sequence: CATSRERTGGVETQYF. The CDR3 nucleotides are TGTGCCACCAGCAGAGAAAGGACAGGGGGTGTGGAGACCCAGTACTTC. The V gene is TRBV15, the J gene TRBJ2-5, with TRBD1 identical over 10 bases. The J segment lost 5 bases and the V segment lost 0 bases, leaving 6 bases of the junction unmatched. There are 16 residues in the CDR3. Germline loops: CDR1 LNHNV, CDR2 YYDKDF (reference sequence).